This TCR beta chain originates from a study of blood T cell repertoires in COVID-19. At the level of the study: COVID-19 samples, acute and convalescent, were from the United States, Italy and Spain. Sources were T cells, B-cell-depleted T cells, or PBMCs; the material itself was cDNA or gDNA.

V was cut by 8 bases and J by 0 bases, with 14 bases left in between. The CDR3 is made up of 15 amino acids. Per germline, CDR1 ENHRY and CDR2 SYGVKD. As originally analysed: Nucleated cell counts were estimated from reference gene primer amplification. Clones were read by immunoSEQ multiplex PCR, and TCRdb kept only the in-frame ones, dropping some. For V, J and clone size, that table is used; D and trimming come from the DNA. This sample has under 200,000 clones, with around four fifths found just once. This sequence originates from a woman aged 35 to 49 with acute or convalescent COVID-19. The sample taken for sequencing was peripheral blood. This chain links TRBV10-3 with TRBJ2-1; D call uncertain. CDR3 amino acids: CAIGPPLPSYNEQFF. CDR3 nucleotide sequence: TGTGCCATCGGCCCCCCCTTACCCTCCTACAATGAGCAGTTCTTC.